This passage covers 14 T cell receptor beta chains from one sample sequenced in a study of blood T cell repertoires in COVID-19. The method was immunoSEQ multiplex PCR; TCRdb's version includes in-frame clones alone and lacks a portion of them. The sample includes 180,000 or so clones, roughly 84% of them seen just once. Sequenced input: peripheral blood. The receptors originated from a woman older than 75 with acute or convalescent COVID-19.

The rearrangement joins TRBV4-3 to TRBJ2-3; maybe TRBD2 (7 bases). Looked up from germline, CDR1 is LGHNA and CDR2 is YSLEER. The CDR3 extends over 15 amino acids. V was shortened by 4 bases and J by 6 bases, with 17 bases between the two germline ends. In DNA form, the CDR3 reads TGCGCCAGCAGCCTCCTGAGGGGGGGCAGTGATACGCAGTATTTT. Its translation is CASSLLRGGSDTQYF.

The J gene is TRBJ1-1, the V gene TRBV7-2; D is unresolved. CDR1 SGHTA and CDR2 FQGNSA come from the germline V gene. V was clipped by 1 base and J by 1 base, with 7 bases between them. The CDR3 is made up of 14 amino acids. CDR3 coding DNA: TGTGCCAGCAGCTTAGGCGCGGGGAACACTGAAGCTTTCTTT. Its translation: CASSLGAGNTEAFF.

The gene calls are TRBV4-1 and TRBJ2-1, with D maybe TRBD2 (5 bases). Germline V lookup: CDR1 MGHRA, CDR2 YSYEKL. Trimming took off 0 bases at V and 10 bases at J, with 16 bases between the two ends. This CDR3 spans 15 amino acids. The CDR3 region is CASSQEGSGMGEQFF. The CDR3 coding sequence is TGCGCCAGCAGCCAAGAAGGATCCGGGATGGGCGAGCAGTTCTTC.

The rearrangement uses TRBV25-1 and TRBJ1-2, with D perhaps TRBD1 (6 bases). Germline CDR1 MGHDK, CDR2 SYGVNS. Trimming removed 6 bases at V and 3 bases at J, with 14 bases between. This CDR3 is built from 14 residues. This chain's CDR3 is CASRSDREDYGYTF. The CDR3 bases are TGTGCCAGCAGATCGGACAGAGAAGACTATGGCTACACCTTC.

DNA of the CDR3: TGTGCCAGCAGCGCCCCCCCGGGGGGTGGAAACACCATATATTTT. Its translation: CASSAPPGGGNTIYF. This chain links TRBV9 with TRBJ1-3, with D possibly matching TRBD1 (5 bases). Germline-derived CDR1 and CDR2 are SGDLS and YYNGEE. The V and J ends lost 3 bases and 3 bases respectively, with 13 bases between them. CDR3 size: 15 residues.

This clone was counted once. DNA for the CDR3: TGTGCCTGGAGTGTACTGGGCAAGAACTATGGCTACACCTTC. Protein: CAWSVLGKNYGYTF. The V call is TRBV30, the J call TRBJ1-2; no clear D. V lost 0 bases and J 2 bases, leaving 10 bases between the germline ends. The CDR3 is 14 amino acids. Germline values: CDR1 GTSNPN, CDR2 SVGIG (reference sequence).

This chain links TRBV3-1 (or the pseudogene TRBV3-2) with TRBJ1-6, with D uncertain. The CDR3 length is 15 residues. From germline, CDR1 is LGHDT and CDR2 YNNKEL (reference sequence). V lost 3 bases and J 9 bases, leaving 15 bases between the germline ends. The DNA for the CDR3 is TGTGCCAGCAGCCAGGCCCGGGGAGGGAGTTCACCCCTCCACTTT. As protein: CASSQARGGSSPLHF.

The chain couples TRBV6-6 to TRBJ2-3; 7 nucleotides agree with TRBD1. V trimming: 5 bases; J trimming: 0 bases; junction bases outside the gene matches: 14. The CDR3 loop spans 18 amino acids. Germline lookup yields CDR1 MNHNY and CDR2 SVGAGI (reference sequence). The chain's CDR3 is CASSPPPLGTASTDTQYF. CDR3 DNA sequence: TGTGCCAGCAGTCCCCCGCCTCTCGGGACAGCTAGCACAGATACGCAGTATTTT.

V and J are TRBV27 and TRBJ1-5; perhaps TRBD1 as D (6 bases). V shed 6 bases and J shed 2 bases, with 14 bases lying between them. CDR3 size: 15 residues. Germline V gives CDR1 MNHEY, CDR2 SMNVEV (reference sequence). The CDR3 DNA reads TGTGCCAGCAGCCCGGCGACAGGCCGCAATCAGCCCCAGCATTTT. This translates into CASSPATGRNQPQHF.

The V call is TRBV5-6, the J call TRBJ1-5; D is perhaps TRBD1 (5 bases). V lost 4 bases and J 7 bases, leaving 12 bases between the germline ends. In germline, CDR1 is SGHDT, CDR2 YYEEEE. The CDR3 is 13 amino acids. The CDR3 DNA reads as TGTGCCAGCAGCCGGGGGGTTACGCAGCCCCAGCATTTT. Translated: CASSRGVTQPQHF.

J is TRBJ1-2 and V is TRBV7-8; 9 positions agree with TRBD1. J gave up 4 bases and V 1 base, and 4 bases lay outside the gene matches. Germline CDR1 reads SGHVS; CDR2 reads FQNEAQ. This CDR3 has 15 amino acids. The CDR3 DNA follows: TGTGCCAGCAGCTTAGAGGCGGGACAGGGCTATGGCTACACCTTC. It specifies CASSLEAGQGYGYTF.

The rearrangement uses TRBV12-5 and TRBJ1-1; TRBD1 agrees at 7 bases. Germline lookup yields CDR1 LGHNT and CDR2 FRNRAP. Germline trimming cut 1 base from V and 1 base from J; bases unmatched to any gene: 0. The CDR3 runs to 14 residues. The CDR3 bases are TGTGCTAGTGGTTTGGGGACAGGGAACACTGAAGCTTTCTTT. This sequence encodes CASGLGTGNTEAFF.

The chain has TRBV10-3 and TRBJ2-7; 11 nucleotides line up with TRBD1. Trimming removed 4 bases from V and 7 bases from J; junction bases left unmatched: 3. Germline assignment: CDR1 ENHRY and CDR2 SYGVKD. The CDR3 totals 13 residues. CDR3 in DNA: TGTGCCATCAGTGGGGACAGGGGGTGGGAGCAGTACTTC. It is translated as CAISGDRGWEQYF.

The V and J genes are TRBV6-5 and TRBJ2-1; D unresolved. Germline V lookup: CDR1 MNHEY, CDR2 SVGAGI. Deletions cut 8 bases from V and 7 bases from J, with 15 bases between. This CDR3 comprises 13 residues. The CDR3 reads CASALEVLNEQFF. CDR3 coding DNA: TGTGCCAGCGCCCTAGAAGTTTTGAATGAGCAGTTCTTC.